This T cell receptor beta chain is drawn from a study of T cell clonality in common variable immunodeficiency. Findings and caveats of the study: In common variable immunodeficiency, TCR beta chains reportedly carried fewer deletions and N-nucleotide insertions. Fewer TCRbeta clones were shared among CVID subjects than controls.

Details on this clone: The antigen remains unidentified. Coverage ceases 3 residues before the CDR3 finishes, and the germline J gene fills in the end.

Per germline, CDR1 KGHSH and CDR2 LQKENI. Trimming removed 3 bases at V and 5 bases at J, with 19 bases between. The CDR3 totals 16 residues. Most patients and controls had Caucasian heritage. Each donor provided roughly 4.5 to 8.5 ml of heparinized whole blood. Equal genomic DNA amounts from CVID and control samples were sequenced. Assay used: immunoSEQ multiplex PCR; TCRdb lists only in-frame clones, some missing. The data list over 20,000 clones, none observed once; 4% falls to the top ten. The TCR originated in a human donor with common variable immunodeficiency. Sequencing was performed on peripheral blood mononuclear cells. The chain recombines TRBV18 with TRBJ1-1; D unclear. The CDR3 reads CASSPTFTGVRTEAFF. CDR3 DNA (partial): TGTGCCAGCTCACCCACATTTACCGGGGTAAGGACTGAA.